The present entry profiles one T cell receptor beta chain with its context. V shed 2 bases and J shed 3 bases, with 18 bases lying between them. This CDR3 has 17 residues. Per germline, CDR1 KGHSH and CDR2 LQKENI. These data belong to a study of T cell changes during pregnancy in multiple sclerosis. Repertoires were generated with immunoSEQ multiplex PCR, while TCRdb's copy carries only in-frame clones and drops some. The sample holds about 39,000 clones; 75% to 95% are singletons and the top ten take roughly 1.9%. This TCR was recovered from a female donor in good health, enrolled as a control in a pregnancy study. Here the sequenced sample was CD4+ T cells from peripheral blood mononuclear cells, taken after pregnancy. The chain links TRBV18 to TRBJ2-3, with unresolved D. The CDR3 region has the DNA TGTGCCAGCTCACCAGCAACCCCGGGTCTTGGTACAGATACGCAGTATTTT. It yields the protein CASSPATPGLGTDTQYF.